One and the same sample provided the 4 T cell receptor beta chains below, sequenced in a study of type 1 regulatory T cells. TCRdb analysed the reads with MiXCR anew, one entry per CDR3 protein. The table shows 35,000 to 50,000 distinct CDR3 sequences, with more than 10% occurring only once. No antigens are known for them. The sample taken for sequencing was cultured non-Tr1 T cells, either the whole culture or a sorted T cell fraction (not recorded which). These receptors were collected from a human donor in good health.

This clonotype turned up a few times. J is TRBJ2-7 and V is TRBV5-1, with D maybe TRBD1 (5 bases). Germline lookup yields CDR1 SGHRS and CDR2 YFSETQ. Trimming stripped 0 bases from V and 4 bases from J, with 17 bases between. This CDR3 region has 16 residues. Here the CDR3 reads CASSLGPIQGVYEQYF. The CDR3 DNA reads TGCGCCAGCAGCTTGGGGCCCATCCAGGGTGTATACGAGCAGTACTTC.

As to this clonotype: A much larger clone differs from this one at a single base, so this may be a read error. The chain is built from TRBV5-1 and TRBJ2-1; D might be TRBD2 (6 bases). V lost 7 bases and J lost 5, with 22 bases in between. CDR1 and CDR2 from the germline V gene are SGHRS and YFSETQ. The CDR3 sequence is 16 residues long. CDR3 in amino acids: CASGAIPGLTNNEQFF. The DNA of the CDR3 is TGCGCCAGCGGTGCTATACCGGGACTGACAAACAATGAGCAGTTCTTC.

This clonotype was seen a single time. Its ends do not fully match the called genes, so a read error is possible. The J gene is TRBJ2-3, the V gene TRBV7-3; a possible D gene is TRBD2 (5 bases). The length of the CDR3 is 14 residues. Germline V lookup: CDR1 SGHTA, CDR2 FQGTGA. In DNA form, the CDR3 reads TGTGCCACGTCTGCGGGCGCTAGCACAGATATGCAGTATTTT. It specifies CATSAGASTDMQYF.

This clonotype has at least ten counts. CDR3 loop: CASSLFRLAGAYETQYF. In nucleotides, the CDR3 is TGCGCCAGCAGCTTGTTCCGTCTAGCGGGAGCTTACGAGACCCAGTACTTC. The chain carries TRBV5-1 and TRBJ2-5, with 10 bases aligning to TRBD2. The ends lost 1 base at V and 5 bases at J; junction bases unmatched: 11. The germline gives CDR1 SGHRS, CDR2 YFSETQ. The CDR3 has 17 amino acids.